The T cell receptor beta chain under discussion was sequenced for a study of T cells in Graves' hyperthyroidism and ophthalmopathy. Researchers took RNA transcripts and amplified the TCR beta CDR3 regions from them. With the HTBI primer set, the TCR CDR3 went through a first round of RT-PCR. TCRdb itself ran the multiplex PCR reads through MiXCR, one entry per CDR3 protein. Of around 620,000 distinct CDR3 sequences listed, just over 45% are singletons. V lost 4 bases to trimming and J lost 0 bases; unmatched junction nucleotides: 9. The CDR3 spans 16 residues. The V gene's germline CDR1 is MGHDK and CDR2 SYGVNS.

The chain uses TRBV25-1 and TRBJ2-7; 7 positions match TRBD1. Sequenced sample: peripheral blood or thyroid tissue (not recorded which). The TCR sequence derives from an adult woman with Graves' disease, either hyperthyroidism or ophthalmopathy (not recorded which). The CDR3 region is CASSARDRDSSYEQYF. CDR3 bases: TGTGCCAGCAGTGCTAGAGATAGGGACAGCTCCTACGAGCAGTACTTC.